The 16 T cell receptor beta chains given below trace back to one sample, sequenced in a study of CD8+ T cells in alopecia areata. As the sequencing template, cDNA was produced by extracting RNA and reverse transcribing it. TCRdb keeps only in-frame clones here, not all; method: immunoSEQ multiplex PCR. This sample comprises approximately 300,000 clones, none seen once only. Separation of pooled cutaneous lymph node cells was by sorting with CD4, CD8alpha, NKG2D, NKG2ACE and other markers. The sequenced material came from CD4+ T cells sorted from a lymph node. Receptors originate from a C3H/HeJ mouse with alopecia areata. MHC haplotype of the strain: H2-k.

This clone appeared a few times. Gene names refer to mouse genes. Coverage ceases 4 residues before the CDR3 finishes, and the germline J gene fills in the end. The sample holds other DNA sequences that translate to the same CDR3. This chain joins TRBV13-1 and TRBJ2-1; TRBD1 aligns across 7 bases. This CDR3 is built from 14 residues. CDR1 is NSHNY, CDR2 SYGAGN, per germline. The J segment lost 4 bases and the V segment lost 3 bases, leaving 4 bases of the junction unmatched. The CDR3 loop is CASSGPGQYAEQFF. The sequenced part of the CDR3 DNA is TGTGCCAGCAGTGGACCGGGACAGTATGCT.

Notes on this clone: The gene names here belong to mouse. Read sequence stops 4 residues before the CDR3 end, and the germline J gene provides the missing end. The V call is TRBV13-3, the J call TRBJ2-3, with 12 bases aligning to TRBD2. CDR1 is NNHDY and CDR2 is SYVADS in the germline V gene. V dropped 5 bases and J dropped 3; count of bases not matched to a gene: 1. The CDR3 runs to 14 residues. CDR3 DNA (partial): TGTGCCAGCAGGACTGGGGGGGCGGCAGAA. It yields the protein CASRTGGAAE. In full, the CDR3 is CASRTGGAAETLYF.

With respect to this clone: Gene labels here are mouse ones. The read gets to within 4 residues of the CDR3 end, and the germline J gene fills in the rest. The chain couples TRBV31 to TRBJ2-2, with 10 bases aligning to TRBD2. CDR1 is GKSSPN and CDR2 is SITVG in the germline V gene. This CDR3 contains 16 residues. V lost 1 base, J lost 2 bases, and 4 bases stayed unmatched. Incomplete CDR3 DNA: TGTGCCTGGAGTCCGGACTGGGGGACCAACACCGGG. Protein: CAWSPDWGTNTG. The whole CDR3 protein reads CAWSPDWGTNTGQLYF.

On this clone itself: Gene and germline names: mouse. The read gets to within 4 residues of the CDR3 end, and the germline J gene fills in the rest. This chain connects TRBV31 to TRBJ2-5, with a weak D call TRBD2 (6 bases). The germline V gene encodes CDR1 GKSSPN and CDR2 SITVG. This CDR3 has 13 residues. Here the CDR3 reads CAWSLSGEDTQYF. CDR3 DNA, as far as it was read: TGTGCCTGGAGTCTCTCTGGGGAAGAC.

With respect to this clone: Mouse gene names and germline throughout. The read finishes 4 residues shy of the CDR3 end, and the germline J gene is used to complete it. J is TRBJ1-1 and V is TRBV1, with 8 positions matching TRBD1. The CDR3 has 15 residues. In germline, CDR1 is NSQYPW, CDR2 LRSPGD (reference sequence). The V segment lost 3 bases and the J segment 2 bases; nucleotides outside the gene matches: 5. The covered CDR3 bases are TGCACCTGCAGTGCCCCTACAGGGGGTAACACA. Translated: CTCSAPTGGNT. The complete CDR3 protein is CTCSAPTGGNTEVFF.

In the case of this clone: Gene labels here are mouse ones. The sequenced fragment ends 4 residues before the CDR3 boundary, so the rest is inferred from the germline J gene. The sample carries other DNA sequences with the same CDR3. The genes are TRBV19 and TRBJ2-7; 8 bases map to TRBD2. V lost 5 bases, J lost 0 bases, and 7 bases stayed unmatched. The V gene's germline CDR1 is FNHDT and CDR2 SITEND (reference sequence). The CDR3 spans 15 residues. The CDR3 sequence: CASSPRLGSSYEQYF. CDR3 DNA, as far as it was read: TGTGCCAGCAGCCCCCGACTGGGGAGCTCCTAT.

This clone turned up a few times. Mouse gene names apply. The sequenced CDR3 bases are TGTGCCAGCAGCAATCCGGGACAGGGGCTGGATGCT. As protein: CASSNPGQGLDA. In full, the CDR3 is CASSNPGQGLDAEQFF. The chain is built from TRBV19 and TRBJ2-1; 10 bases match TRBD1. Coverage ceases 4 residues before the CDR3 finishes, and the germline J gene fills in the end. Losses at the gene ends were 5 bases for V and 5 bases for J; bases not matched to a gene: 10. Per germline, CDR1 FNHDT and CDR2 SITEND (reference sequence). The CDR3 loop spans 16 amino acids. Supplemented by reference TRBV19 and TRBJ2-1, the full variable domain reads GGIITQTPKFLIGQEGQKLTLKCQQNFNHDTMYWYRQDSGKGLRLIYYSITENDLQKGDLSEGYDASREKKSSFSLTVTSAQKNEMAVFLCASSNPGQGLDAEQFFGPGTRLTVL.

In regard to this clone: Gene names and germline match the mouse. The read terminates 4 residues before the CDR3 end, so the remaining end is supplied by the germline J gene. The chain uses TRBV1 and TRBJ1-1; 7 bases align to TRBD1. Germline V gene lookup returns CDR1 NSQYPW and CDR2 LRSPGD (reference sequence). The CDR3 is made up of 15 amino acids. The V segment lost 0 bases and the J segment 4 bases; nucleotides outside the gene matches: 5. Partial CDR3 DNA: TGCACCTGCAGTGCAGATCGTCAGGGGGTCACA. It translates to CTCSADRQGVT. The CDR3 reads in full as CTCSADRQGVTEVFF.

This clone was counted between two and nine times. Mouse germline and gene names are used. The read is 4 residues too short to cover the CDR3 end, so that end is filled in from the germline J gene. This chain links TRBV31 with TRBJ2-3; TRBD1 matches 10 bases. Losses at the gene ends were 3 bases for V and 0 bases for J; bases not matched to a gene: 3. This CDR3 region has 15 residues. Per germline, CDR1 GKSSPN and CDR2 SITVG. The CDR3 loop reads CAWRRDRGSAETLYF. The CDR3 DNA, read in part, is TGTGCCTGGAGGCGGGACAGGGGTAGTGCAGAA.

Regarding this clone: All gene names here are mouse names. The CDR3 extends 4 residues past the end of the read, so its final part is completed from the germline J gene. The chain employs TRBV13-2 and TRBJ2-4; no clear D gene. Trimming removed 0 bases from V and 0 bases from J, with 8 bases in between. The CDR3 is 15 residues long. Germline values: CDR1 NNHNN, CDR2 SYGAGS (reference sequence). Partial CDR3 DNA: TGTGCCAGCGGTGATGCGACAACTAGTCAAAAC. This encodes CASGDATTSQN. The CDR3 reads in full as CASGDATTSQNTLYF.

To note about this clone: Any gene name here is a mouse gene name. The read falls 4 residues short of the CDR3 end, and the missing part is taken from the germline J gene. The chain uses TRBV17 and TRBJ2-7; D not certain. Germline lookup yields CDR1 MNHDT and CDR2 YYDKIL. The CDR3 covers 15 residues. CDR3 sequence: CASSRDPAEKYEQYF. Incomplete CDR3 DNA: TGTGCTAGCAGTAGAGATCCCGCAGAAAAATAT.

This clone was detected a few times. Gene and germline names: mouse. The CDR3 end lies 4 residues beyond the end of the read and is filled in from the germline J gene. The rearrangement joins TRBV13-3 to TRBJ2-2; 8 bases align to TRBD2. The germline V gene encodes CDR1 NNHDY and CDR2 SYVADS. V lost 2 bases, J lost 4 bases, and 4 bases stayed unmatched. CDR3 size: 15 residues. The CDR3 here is CASSELGGGTGQLYF. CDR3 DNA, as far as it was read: TGTGCCAGCAGTGAGCTGGGGGGCGGCACCGGG.

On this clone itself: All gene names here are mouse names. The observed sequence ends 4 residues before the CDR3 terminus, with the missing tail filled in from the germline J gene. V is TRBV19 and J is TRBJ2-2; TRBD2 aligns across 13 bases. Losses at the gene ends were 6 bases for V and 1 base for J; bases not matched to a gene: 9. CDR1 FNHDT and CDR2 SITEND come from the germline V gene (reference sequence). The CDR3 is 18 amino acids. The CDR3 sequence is CASTLPGLGGRNTGQLYF. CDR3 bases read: TGTGCCAGCACCCTCCCGGGACTGGGGGGGAGAAACACCGGG.

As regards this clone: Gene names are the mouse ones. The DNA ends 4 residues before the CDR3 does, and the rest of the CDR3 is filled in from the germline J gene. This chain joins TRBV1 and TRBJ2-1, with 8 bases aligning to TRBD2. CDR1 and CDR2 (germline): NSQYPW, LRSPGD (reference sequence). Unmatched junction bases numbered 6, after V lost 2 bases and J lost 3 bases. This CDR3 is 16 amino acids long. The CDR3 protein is CTCSAPQTGVYAEQFF. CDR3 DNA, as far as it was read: TGCACCTGCAGTGCACCTCAGACTGGGGTCTATGCT.

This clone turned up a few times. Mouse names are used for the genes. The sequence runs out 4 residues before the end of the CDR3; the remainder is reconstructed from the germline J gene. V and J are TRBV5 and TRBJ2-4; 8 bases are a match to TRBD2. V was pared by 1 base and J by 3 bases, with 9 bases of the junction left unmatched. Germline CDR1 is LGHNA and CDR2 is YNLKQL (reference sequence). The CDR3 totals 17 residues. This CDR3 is CASSQVAWGDGQNTLYF. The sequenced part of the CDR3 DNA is TGTGCCAGCAGCCAAGTGGCCTGGGGGGACGGCCAAAAC.

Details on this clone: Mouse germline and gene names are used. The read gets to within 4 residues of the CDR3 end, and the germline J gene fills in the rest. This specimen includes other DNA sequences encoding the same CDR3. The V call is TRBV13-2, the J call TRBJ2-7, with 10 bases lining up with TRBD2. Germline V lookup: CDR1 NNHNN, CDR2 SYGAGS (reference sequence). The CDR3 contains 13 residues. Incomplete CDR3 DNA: TGTGCCAGCGGCCCCGGGACTGGGGAT. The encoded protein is CASGPGTGD. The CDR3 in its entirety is CASGPGTGDEQYF.